This TCR beta chain is drawn from a study of cytomegalovirus exposure and HLA in healthy donors. Findings and limits, study-wide: Sequencing likely produced, as an artifact, a cluster of highly shared sequence variants. In a later analysis, specific HLA alleles were associated with some 16,000 TCR beta sequences at a 0.05 false discovery rate. Reports indicated that the classifier achieved high specificity and sensitivity in diagnosing cytomegalovirus status.

CMV serostatus data were not documented for this donor. Trimming shortened V by 2 bases and J by 5 bases, and 23 bases separated the two germline ends. This CDR3 is built from 18 residues. Germline V CDR1 and CDR2: SGHTA, FQGNSA. In this sample, this clone turned up once. Its antigen is undetermined. Primers for the PCR totalled 60 Vbeta and 13 Jbeta. Assay used: immunoSEQ multiplex PCR; TCRdb lists only in-frame clones, some missing. The table shows about 94,000 clones, with over 65% occurring only once. This TCR was sampled from a human donor in good health. What was sequenced was PBMCs. The chain links TRBV7-2 to TRBJ2-3, with a tentative D call TRBD2 (6 bases). The CDR3 reads CASSLSVRSGDRVDTQYF. The CDR3 DNA is TGTGCCAGCAGCTTAAGCGTTAGGTCGGGGGATAGGGTAGATACGCAGTATTTT.